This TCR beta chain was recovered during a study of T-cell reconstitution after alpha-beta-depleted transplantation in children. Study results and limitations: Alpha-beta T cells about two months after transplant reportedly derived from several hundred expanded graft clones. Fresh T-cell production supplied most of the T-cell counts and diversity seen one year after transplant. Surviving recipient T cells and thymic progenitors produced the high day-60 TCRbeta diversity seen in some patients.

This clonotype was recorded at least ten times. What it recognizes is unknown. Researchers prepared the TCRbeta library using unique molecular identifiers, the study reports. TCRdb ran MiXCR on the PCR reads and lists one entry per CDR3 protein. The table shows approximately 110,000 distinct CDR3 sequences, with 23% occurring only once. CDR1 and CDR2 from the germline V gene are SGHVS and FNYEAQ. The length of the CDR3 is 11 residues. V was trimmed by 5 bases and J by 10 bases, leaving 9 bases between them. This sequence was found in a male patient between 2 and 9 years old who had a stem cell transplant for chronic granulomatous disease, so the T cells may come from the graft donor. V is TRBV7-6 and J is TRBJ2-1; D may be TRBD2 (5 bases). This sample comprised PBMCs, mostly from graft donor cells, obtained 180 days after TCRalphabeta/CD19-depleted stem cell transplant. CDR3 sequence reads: CASSDGNEQFF. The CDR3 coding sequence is TGTGCCAGCAGCGACGGGAACGAGCAGTTCTTC. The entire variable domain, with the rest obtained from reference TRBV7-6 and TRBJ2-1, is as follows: GAGVSQSPRYKVTKRGQDVALRCDPISGHVSLYWYRQALGQGPEFLTYFNYEAQQDKSGLPNDRFSAERPEGSISTLTIQRTEQRDSAMYRCASSDGNEQFFGPGTRLTVL.